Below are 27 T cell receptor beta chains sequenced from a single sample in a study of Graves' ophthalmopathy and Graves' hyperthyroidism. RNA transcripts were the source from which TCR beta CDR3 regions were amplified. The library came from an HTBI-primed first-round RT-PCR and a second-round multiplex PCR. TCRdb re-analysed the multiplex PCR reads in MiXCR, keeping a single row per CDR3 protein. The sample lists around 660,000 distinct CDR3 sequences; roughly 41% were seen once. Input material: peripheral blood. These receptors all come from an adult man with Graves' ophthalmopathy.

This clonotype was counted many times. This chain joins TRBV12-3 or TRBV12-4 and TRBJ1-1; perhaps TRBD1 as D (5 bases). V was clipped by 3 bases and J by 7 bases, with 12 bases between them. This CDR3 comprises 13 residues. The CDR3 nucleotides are TGTGCCAGCAGTTTGTGGGGGAGATATGAAGCTTTCTTT. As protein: CASSLWGRYEAFF.

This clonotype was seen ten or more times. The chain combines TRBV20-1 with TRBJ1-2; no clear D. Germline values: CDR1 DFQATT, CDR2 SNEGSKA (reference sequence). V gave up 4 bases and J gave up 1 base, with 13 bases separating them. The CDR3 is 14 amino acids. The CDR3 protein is CSATTPTLNYGYTF. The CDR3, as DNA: TGCAGTGCTACCACCCCGACACTTAACTATGGCTACACCTTC.

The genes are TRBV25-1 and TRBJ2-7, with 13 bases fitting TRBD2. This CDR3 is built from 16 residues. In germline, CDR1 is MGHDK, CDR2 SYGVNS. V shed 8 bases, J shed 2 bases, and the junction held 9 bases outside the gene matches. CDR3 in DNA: TGTGCCAGCCGACTAGCGGGAGGAGGGGACCCCTACGAGCAGTACTTC. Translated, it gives CASRLAGGGDPYEQYF.

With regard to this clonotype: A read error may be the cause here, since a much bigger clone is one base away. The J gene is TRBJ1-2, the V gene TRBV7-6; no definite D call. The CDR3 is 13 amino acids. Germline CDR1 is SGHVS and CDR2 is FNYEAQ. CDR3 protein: CAGSLAFRDGYTF. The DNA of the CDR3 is TGTGCCGGCAGCTTAGCGTTCCGAGATGGCTACACCTTC.

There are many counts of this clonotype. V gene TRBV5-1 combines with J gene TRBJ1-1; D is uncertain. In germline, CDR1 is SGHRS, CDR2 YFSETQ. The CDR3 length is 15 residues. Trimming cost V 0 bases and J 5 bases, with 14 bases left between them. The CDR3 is CASSLAGGYDTEAFF. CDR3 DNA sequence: TGCGCCAGCAGCTTGGCCGGCGGGTATGATACTGAAGCTTTCTTT. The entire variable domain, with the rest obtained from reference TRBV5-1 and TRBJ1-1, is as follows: KAGVTQTPRYLIKTRGQQVTLSCSPISGHRSVSWYQQTPGQGLQFLFEYFSETQRNKGNFPGRFSGRQFSNSRSEMNVSTLELGDSALYLCASSLAGGYDTEAFFGQGTRLTVV.

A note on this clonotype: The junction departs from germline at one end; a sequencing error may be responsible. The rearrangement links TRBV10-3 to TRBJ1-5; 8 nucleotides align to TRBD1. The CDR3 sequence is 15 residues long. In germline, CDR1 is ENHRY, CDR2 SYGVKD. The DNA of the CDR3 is TGTGCCAGCAGTTACCTCGGGACAGGCCATCAGCCCCAGCATTTT. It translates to CASSYLGTGHQPQHF.

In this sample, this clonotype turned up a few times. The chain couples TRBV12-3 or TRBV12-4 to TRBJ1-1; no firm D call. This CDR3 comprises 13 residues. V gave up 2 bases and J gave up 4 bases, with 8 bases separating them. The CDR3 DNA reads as TGTGCCAGCAGTTTAAGTATAGGCACTGAAGCTTTCTTT. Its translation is CASSLSIGTEAFF.

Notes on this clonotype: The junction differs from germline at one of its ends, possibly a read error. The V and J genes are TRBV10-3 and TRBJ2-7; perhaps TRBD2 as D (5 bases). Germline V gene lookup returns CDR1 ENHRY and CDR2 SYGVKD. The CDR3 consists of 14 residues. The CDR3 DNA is TGTGCCAGCAGTTACTCGGGATCGACCTACGAGCAGTACTTC. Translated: CASSYSGSTYEQYF.

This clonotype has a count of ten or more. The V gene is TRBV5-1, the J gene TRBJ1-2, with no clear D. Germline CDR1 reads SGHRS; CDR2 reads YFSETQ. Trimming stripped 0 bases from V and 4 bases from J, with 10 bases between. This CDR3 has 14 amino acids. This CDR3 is CASSLELVGYGYTF. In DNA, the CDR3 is TGCGCCAGCAGCTTGGAGCTGGTAGGCTATGGCTACACCTTC.

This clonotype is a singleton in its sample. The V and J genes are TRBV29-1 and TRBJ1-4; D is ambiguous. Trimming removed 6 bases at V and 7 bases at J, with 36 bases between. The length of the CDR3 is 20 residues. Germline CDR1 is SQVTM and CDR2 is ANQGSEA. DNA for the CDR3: TGCAGCGTCCGAGGTAGCGGGAGCACGGGTACCGGGGTGCATGGTGAAAAACTGTTTTTT. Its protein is CSVRGSGSTGTGVHGEKLFF.

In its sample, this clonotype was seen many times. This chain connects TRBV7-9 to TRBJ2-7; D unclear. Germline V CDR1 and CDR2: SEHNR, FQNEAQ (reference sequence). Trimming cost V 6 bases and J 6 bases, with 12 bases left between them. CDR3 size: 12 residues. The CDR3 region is CASSPPVGEQYF. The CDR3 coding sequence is TGTGCCAGCAGTCCTCCAGTCGGCGAGCAGTACTTC.

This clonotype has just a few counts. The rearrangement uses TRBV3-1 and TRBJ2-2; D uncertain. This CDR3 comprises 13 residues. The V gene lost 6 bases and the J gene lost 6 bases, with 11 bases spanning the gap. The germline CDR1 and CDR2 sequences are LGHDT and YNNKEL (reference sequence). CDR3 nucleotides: TGTGCCAGCAGTCCAGTGCACGCCGGGGAGCTGTTTTTT. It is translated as CASSPVHAGELFF.

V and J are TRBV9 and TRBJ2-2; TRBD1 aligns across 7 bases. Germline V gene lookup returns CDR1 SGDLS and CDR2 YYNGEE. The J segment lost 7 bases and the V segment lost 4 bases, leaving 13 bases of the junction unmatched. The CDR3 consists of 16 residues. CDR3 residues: CASSLTTGMLHGELFF. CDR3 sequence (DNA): TGTGCCAGCAGCCTCACGACAGGGATGTTGCACGGGGAGCTGTTTTTT.

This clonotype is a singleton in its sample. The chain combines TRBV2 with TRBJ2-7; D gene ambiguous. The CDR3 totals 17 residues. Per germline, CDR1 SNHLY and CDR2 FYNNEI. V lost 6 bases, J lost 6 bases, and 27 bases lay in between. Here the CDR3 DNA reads TGTGCCAGCAGCGTCCTGGAAGATCAGCCCCACAACGTCGAGCAGTACTTC. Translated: CASSVLEDQPHNVEQYF.

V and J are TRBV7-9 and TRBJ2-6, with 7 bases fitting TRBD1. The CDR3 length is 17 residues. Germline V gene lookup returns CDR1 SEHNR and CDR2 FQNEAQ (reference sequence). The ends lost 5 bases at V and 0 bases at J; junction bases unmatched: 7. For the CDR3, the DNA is TGTGCCAGCAGCAACGGACAGGCCTTCTCTGGGGCCAACGTCCTGACTTTC. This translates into CASSNGQAFSGANVLTF.

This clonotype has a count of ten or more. This chain's CDR3 is CASSFLWQGRGYTF. The CDR3 region has the DNA TGTGCCAGCAGCTTTCTATGGCAGGGAAGGGGCTACACCTTC. The rearrangement links TRBV5-8 to TRBJ1-2, with D perhaps TRBD1 (5 bases). The CDR3 runs to 14 residues. The germline gives CDR1 SGHTS, CDR2 YDEGEE. V was cut by 2 bases and J by 8 bases, with 16 bases left in between.

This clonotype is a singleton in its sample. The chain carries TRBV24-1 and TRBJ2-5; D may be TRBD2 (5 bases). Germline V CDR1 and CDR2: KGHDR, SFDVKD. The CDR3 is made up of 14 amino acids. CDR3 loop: CASEGGWGQETQYF. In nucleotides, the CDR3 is TGTGCTAGCGAGGGCGGTTGGGGACAAGAGACCCAGTACTTC.

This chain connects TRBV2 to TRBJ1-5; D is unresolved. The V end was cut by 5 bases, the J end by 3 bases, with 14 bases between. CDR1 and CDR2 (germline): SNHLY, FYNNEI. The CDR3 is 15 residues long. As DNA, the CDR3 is TGTGCCAGCAGTCCTTCCTACTTCTTCAATCAGCCCCAGCATTTT. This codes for CASSPSYFFNQPQHF.

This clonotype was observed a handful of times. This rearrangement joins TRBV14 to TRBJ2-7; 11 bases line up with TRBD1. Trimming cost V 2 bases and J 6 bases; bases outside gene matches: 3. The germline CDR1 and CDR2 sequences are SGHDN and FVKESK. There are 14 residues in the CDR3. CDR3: CASSQRTGGPEQYF. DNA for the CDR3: TGTGCCAGCAGCCAACGGACAGGGGGCCCCGAGCAGTACTTC. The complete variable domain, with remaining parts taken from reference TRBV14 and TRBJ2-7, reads EAGVTQFPSHSVIEKGQTVTLRCDPISGHDNLYWYRRVMGKEIKFLLHFVKESKQDESGMPNNRFLAERTGGTYSTLKVQPAELEDSGVYFCASSQRTGGPEQYFGPGTRLTVT.

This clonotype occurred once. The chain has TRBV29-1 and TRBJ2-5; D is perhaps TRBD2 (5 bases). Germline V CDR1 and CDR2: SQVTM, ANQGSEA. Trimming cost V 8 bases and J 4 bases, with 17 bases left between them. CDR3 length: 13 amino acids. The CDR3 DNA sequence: TGCAGCAGTGAAGAGGGATATCCAGAGACCCAGTACTTC. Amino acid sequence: CSSEEGYPETQYF.

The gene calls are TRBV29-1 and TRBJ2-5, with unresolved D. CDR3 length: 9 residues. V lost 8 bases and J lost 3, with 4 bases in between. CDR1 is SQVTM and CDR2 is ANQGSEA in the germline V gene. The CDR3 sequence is CSLEETQYF. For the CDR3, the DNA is TGCAGCTTGGAAGAGACCCAGTACTTC. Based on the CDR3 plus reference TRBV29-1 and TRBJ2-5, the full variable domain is SAVISQKPSRDICQRGTSLTIQCQVDSQVTMMFWYRQQPGQSLTLIATANQGSEATYESGFVIDKFPISRPNLTFSTLTVSNMSPEDSSIYLCSLEETQYFGPGTRLLVL.

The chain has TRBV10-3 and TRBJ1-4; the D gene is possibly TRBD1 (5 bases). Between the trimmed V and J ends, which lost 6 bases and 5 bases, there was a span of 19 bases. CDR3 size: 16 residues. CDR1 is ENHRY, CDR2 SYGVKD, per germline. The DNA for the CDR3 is TGTGCCATCAGCCCAGGTGAGGTTGGGGCCAATGAAAAACTGTTTTTT. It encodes CAISPGEVGANEKLFF.

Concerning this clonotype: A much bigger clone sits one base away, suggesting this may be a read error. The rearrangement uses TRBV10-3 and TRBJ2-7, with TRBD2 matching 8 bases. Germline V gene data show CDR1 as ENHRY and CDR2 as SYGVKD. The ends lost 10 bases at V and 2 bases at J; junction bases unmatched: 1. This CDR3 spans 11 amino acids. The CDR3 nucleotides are TGTGCCAGCGGGGGGACCTACGAGCAGTACTTC. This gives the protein CASGGTYEQYF.

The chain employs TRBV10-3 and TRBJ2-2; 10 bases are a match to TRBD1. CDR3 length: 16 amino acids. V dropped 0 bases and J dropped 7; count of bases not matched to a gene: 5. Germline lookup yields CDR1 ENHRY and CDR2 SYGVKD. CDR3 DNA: TGTGCCATCAGTGAGTCGACAGGGGGCTCTATCGGGGAGCTGTTTTTT. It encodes CAISESTGGSIGELFF.

The DNA of the CDR3 is TGTGCCAGCAGTTACGGGGGCAGGCATAAGGACACTGAAGCTTTCTTT. Residues: CASSYGGRHKDTEAFF. The chain uses TRBV2 and TRBJ1-1; possible D gene TRBD1, 6 bases. V lost 5 bases and J 3 bases, leaving 19 bases between the germline ends. The length of the CDR3 is 16 residues. Germline assignment: CDR1 SNHLY and CDR2 FYNNEI.

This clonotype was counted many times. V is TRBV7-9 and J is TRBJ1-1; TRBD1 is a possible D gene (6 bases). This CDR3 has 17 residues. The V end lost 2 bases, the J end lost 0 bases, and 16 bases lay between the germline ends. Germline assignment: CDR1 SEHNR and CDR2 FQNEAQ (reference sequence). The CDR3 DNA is TGTGCCAGCAGCTTAAAAGGCCAGGGGATCATGAACACTGAAGCTTTCTTT. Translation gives CASSLKGQGIMNTEAFF.

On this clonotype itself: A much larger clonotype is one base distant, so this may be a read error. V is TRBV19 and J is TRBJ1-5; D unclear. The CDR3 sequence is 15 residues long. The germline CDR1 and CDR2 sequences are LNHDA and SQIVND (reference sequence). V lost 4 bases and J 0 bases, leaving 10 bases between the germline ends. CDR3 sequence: CASSTGGISNQPQHF. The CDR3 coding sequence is TGTGCCAGTAGTACAGGAGGAATTAGCAATCAGCCCCAGCATTTT.